Detailed here is one T cell receptor (beta chain). This specimen belongs to a study of T cell changes during pregnancy in multiple sclerosis. The J segment lost 7 bases and the V segment lost 1 base, leaving 4 bases of the junction unmatched. This CDR3 contains 15 residues. Germline lookup yields CDR1 MNHNS and CDR2 SASEGT. Libraries were prepared by immunoSEQ multiplex PCR; TCRdb keeps only in-frame clonotypes and omits some of them. Here the sample spans around 29,000 clones, about 83% being singletons. Specimen: CD8+ T cells from peripheral blood mononuclear cells, collected after pregnancy. The V gene is TRBV6-1, the J gene TRBJ2-1, with 10 bases matching TRBD1. The sequence was collected from a female donor with multiple sclerosis, enrolled in a pregnancy study. The CDR3 DNA sequence: TGTGCCAGCAGTGAAGAACGGACAGGGGGGAATGAGCAGTTCTTC. Residues: CASSEERTGGNEQFF.